This TCR beta chain was observed in a study of blood T cell repertoires in COVID-19. Study in general: The cDNA or gDNA used as material had been derived from T cells, B-cell-depleted T cells, or PBMCs.

The V end was cut by 5 bases, the J end by 7 bases, with 14 bases between. CDR1 and CDR2 (germline): SNHLY, FYNNEI. The CDR3 is 13 residues long. Original data processing: Amplifying reference gene primers gave estimates of nucleated cell counts. Sequenced by immunoSEQ multiplex PCR; TCRdb stores in-frame clones only, minus some. The DNA gave D and trimming, while V, J and clone size come from that table. The sample holds fewer than 120,000 clones; approximately 68% are singletons and the top ten take under 10%. The TCR comes from a woman in her fifties or sixties with acute or convalescent COVID-19. The rearrangement joins TRBV2 to TRBJ1-1; unclear D gene. Sample: peripheral blood. The CDR3 here is CASSLLQRDEAFF. CDR3 nucleotides: TGTGCCAGCAGTCTTTTACAGAGGGATGAAGCTTTCTTT. Full variable domain (outside the CDR3, taken from reference TRBV2 and TRBJ1-1): EPEVTQTPSHQVTQMGQEVILRCVPISNHLYFYWYRQILGQKVEFLVSFYNNEISEKSEIFDDQFSVERPDGSNFTLKIRSTKLEDSAMYFCASSLLQRDEAFFGQGTRLTVV.